This T cell receptor beta chain came from a study of shared clonotypes between healthy human individuals. Per the original data handling: Junction-only sequences produced by ImmunoSEQ had no quality scores, so filtering differed. Sequencing was performed with immunoSEQ multiplex PCR; in TCRdb, only in-frame clones are kept and a portion is missing. That table supplies the V and J calls and clone size; D and trimming were determined from the DNA. The sample carries over a million clones, approximately 78% recorded once. Per germline, CDR1 MDHEN and CDR2 SYDVKM. The V segment lost 6 bases and the J segment 1 base; nucleotides outside the gene matches: 14. CDR3 length: 17 residues. Note on this clone: Its antigen is not identified.

Overall study findings and caveats: Only blood was sampled, and tissue TCR repertoires likely differ from blood ones.

Sequenced: memory CD4+ T cells from PBMCs. The subset: CD45RA-negative fraction. This receptor was identified in a man aged 18 to 35 in good health. Some clones in this sample may be carry-over from other donors' samples. V usage is TRBV28 and J usage is TRBJ2-7, with 8 bases that match TRBD1. The DNA of the CDR3 is TGTGCCAGCAGGGAAGGGGACCGGACAGGGTCGTCCTACGAGCAGTACTTC. Protein sequence: CASREGDRTGSSYEQYF. The full variable domain, with the rest looked up from reference TRBV28 and TRBJ2-7, is DVKVTQSSRYLVKRTGEKVFLECVQDMDHENMFWYRQDPGLGLRLIYFSYDVKMKEKGDIPEGYSVSREKKERFSLILESASTNQTSMYLCASREGDRTGSSYEQYFGPGTRLTVT.